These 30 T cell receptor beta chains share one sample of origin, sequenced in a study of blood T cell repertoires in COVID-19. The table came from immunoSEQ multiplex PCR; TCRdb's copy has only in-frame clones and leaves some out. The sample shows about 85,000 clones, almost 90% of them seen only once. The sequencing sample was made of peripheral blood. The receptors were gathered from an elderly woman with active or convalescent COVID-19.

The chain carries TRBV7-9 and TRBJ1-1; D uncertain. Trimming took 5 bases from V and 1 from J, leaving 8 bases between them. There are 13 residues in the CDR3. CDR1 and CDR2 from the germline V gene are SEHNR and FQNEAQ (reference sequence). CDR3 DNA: TGTGCCAGCAGCCCAGACAAGAACACTGAAGCTTTCTTT. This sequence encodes CASSPDKNTEAFF.

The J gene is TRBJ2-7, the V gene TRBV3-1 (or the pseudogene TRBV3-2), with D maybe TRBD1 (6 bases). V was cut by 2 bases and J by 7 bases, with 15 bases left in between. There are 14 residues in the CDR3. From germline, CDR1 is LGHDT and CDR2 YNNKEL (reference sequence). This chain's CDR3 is CASSQTSSRGEQYF. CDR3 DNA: TGTGCCAGCAGCCAAACGTCCTCCAGGGGTGAGCAGTACTTC.

The CDR3 DNA reads TGTGCCAGCAGCTATGGGACAGCTAGCAATCAGCCCCAGCATTTT. Encoded protein: CASSYGTASNQPQHF. The chain couples TRBV5-6 to TRBJ1-5; 7 nucleotides match TRBD1. This CDR3 region has 15 residues. Germline lookup yields CDR1 SGHDT and CDR2 YYEEEE. V was clipped by 3 bases and J by 0 bases; unmatched bases: 3.

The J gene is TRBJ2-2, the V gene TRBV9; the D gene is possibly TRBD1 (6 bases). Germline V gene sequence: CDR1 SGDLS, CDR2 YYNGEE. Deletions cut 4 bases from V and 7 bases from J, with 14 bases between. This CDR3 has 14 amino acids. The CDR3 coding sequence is TGTGCCAGCAGCCCACAGGGTTTGCACGGGGAGCTGTTTTTT. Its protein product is CASSPQGLHGELFF.

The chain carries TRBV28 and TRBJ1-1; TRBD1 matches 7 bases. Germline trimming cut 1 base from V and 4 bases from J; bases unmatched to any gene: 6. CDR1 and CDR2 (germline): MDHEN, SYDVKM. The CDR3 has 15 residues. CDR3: CASSLYGGGITEAFF. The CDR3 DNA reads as TGTGCCAGCAGTTTATATGGAGGGGGCATCACTGAAGCTTTCTTT.

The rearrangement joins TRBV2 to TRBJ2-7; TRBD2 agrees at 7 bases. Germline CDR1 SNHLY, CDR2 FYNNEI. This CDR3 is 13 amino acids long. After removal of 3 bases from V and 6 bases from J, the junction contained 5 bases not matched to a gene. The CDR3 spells CASSDVAGAEQYF. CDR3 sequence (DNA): TGTGCCAGCAGTGATGTGGCGGGAGCCGAGCAGTACTTC.

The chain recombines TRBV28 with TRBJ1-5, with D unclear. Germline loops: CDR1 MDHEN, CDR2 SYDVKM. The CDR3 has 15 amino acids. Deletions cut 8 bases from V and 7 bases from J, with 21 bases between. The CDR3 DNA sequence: TGTGCCAGCGGAACCCGACTACCCTGGAGCCAGCCCCAGCATTTT. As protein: CASGTRLPWSQPQHF.

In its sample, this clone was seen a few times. The CDR3 DNA follows: TGTGCCAGCAGCTACAGGGCTCTACAGACCCAGTACTTC. Its protein is CASSYRALQTQYF. The chain carries TRBV7-8 and TRBJ2-5, with a possible D match to TRBD1 (6 bases). CDR1 and CDR2 from the germline V gene are SGHVS and FQNEAQ. The CDR3 covers 13 residues. V was pared by 4 bases and J by 6 bases, with 12 bases between. The variable domain in full, with the rest retrieved from reference TRBV7-8 and TRBJ2-5, is GAGVSQSPRYKVAKRGQDVALRCDPISGHVSLFWYQQALGQGPEFLTYFQNEAQLDKSGLPSDRFFAERPEGSVSTLKIQRTQQEDSAVYLCASSYRALQTQYFGPGTRLLVL.

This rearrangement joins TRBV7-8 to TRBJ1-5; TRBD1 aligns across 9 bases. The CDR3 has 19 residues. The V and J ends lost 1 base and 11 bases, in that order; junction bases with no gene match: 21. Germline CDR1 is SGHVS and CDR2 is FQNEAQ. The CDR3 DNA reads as TGTGCCAGCAGCTTAGAGGTGGGGTCAGCGGACAGGGGACGTCGGGCCCAGCATTTT. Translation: CASSLEVGSADRGRRAQHF.

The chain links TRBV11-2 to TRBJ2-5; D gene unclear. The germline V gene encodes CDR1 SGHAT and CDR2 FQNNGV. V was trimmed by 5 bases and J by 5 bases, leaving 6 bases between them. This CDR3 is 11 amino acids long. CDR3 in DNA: TGTGCCAGCAGCCTCCCGGAGACCCAGTACTTC. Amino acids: CASSLPETQYF.

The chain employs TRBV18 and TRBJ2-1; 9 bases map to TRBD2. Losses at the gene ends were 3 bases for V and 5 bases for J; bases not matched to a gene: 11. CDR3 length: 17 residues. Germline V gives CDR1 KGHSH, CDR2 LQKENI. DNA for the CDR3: TGTGCCAGCTCACCGACGATAGGACTAGCGACCGACAATGAGCAGTTCTTC. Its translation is CASSPTIGLATDNEQFF.

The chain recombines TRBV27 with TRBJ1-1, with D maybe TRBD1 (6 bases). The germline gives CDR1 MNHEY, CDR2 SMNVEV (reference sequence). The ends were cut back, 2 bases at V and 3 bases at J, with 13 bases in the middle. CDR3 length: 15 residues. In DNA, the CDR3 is TGTGCCAGCAGTTTACCGAACAGGGTAGACACTGAAGCTTTCTTT. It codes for CASSLPNRVDTEAFF.

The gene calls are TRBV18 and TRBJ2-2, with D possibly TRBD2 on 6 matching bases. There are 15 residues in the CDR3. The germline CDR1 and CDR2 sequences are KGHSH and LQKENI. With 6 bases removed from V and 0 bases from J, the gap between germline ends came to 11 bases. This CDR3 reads CASSDLASNTGELFF. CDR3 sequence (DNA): TGTGCCAGCTCGGATCTAGCGTCGAACACCGGGGAGCTGTTTTTT.

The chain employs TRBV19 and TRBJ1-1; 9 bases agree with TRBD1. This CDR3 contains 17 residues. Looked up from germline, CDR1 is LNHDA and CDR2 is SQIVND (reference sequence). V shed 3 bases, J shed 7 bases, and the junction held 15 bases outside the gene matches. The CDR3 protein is CASSMIGSGQGSHEAFF. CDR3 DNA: TGTGCCAGTAGTATGATTGGTTCGGGACAGGGTTCCCATGAAGCTTTCTTT.

CDR3 region: CASSTSGRAPYEQYF. DNA for the CDR3: TGTGCCAGCAGTACCAGCGGGAGGGCGCCTTACGAGCAGTACTTC. V and J are TRBV27 and TRBJ2-7; TRBD2 aligns across 10 bases. This CDR3 region has 15 residues. The germline CDR1 and CDR2 sequences are MNHEY and SMNVEV (reference sequence). Unmatched junction bases numbered 8, after V lost 5 bases and J lost 4 bases.

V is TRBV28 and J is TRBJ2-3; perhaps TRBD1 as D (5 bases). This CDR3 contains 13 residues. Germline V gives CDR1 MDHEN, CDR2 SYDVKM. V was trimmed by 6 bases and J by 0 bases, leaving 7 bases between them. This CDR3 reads CASRRQSTDTQYF. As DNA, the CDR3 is TGTGCCAGCAGACGACAGAGCACAGATACGCAGTATTTT.

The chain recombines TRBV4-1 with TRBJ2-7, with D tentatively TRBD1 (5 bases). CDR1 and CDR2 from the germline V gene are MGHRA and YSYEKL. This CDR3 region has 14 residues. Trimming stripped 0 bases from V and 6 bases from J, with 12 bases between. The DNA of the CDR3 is TGCGCCAGCAGCCAAGAATGGACAAGTCTCGAGCAGTACTTC. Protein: CASSQEWTSLEQYF.

CDR3 in DNA: TGTGCCAGCAGTGAGTCACAGGGCTCCTATAATTCACCCCTCCACTTT. Its translation is CASSESQGSYNSPLHF. The chain is built from TRBV25-1 and TRBJ1-6, with TRBD1 as a possible D gene (6 bases). Trimming removed 3 bases at V and 0 bases at J, with 9 bases between. The germline gives CDR1 MGHDK, CDR2 SYGVNS. CDR3 length equals 16 residues.

CDR3 in amino acids: CASSQRQGPYEQYF. The CDR3 region has the DNA TGTGCCAGCAGCCAACGACAGGGCCCCTACGAGCAGTACTTC. The rearrangement uses TRBV16 and TRBJ2-7, with 7 bases aligning to TRBD1. Germline V gene lookup returns CDR1 KGHSY and CDR2 FQNENV. Germline trimming cut 2 bases from V and 2 bases from J; bases unmatched to any gene: 3. This CDR3 is built from 14 residues. The full variable domain, its missing parts supplied by reference TRBV16 and TRBJ2-7, is GEEVAQTPKHLVRGEGQKAKLYCAPIKGHSYVFWYQQVLKNEFKFLISFQNENVFDETGMPKERFSAKCLPNSPCSLEIQATKLEDSAVYFCASSQRQGPYEQYFGPGTRLTVT.

DNA for the CDR3: TGTGCCAGCAGTTCCTCTACAAGGTCTCTACTATCCTACGAGCAGTACTTC. Amino acids: CASSSSTRSLLSYEQYF. The chain joins TRBV28 to TRBJ2-7; D remains ambiguous. This CDR3 contains 17 residues. CDR1 and CDR2 from the germline V gene are MDHEN and SYDVKM. Between the trimmed V and J ends, which lost 4 bases and 1 base, there was a span of 20 bases.

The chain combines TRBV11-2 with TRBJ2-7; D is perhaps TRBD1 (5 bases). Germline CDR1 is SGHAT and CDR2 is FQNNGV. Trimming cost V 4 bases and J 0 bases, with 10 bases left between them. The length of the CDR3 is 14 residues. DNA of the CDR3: TGTGCCAGCAGCTGGGGCCCTAGCTCCTACGAGCAGTACTTC. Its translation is CASSWGPSSYEQYF.

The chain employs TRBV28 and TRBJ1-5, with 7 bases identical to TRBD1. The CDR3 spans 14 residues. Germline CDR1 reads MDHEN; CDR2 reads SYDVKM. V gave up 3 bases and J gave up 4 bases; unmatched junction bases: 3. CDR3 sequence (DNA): TGTGCCAGCAGTTTCGGACAGGAGAATCAGCCCCAGCATTTT. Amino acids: CASSFGQENQPQHF.

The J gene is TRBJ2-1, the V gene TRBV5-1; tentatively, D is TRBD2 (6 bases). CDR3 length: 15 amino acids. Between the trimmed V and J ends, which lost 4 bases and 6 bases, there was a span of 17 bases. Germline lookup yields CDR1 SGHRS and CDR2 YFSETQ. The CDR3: CASSTGTPTTNEQFF. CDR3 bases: TGCGCCAGCAGCACCGGGACTCCCACCACCAATGAGCAGTTCTTC.

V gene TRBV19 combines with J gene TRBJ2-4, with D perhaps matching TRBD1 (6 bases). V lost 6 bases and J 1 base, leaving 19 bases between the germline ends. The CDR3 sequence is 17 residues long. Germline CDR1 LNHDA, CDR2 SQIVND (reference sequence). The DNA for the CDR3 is TGTGCCAGTAGCCTCGACAGGATTTCTTGGGCCAAAAACATTCAGTACTTC. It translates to CASSLDRISWAKNIQYF. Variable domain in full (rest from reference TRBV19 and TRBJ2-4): DGGITQSPKYLFRKEGQNVTLSCEQNLNHDAMYWYRQDPGQGLRLIYYSQIVNDFQKGDIAEGYSVSREKKESFPLTVTSAQKNPTAFYLCASSLDRISWAKNIQYFGAGTRLSVL.

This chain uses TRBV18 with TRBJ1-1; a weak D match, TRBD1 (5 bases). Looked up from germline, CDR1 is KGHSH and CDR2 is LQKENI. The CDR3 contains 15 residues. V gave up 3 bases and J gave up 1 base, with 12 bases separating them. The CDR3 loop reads CASSPGREKNTEAFF. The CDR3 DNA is TGTGCCAGCTCACCGGGCAGGGAAAAGAACACTGAAGCTTTCTTT. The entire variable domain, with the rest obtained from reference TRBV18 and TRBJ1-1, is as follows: NAGVMQNPRHLVRRRGQEARLRCSPMKGHSHVYWYRQLPEEGLKFMVYLQKENIIDESGMPKERFSAEFPKEGPSILRIQQVVRGDSAAYFCASSPGREKNTEAFFGQGTRLTVV.

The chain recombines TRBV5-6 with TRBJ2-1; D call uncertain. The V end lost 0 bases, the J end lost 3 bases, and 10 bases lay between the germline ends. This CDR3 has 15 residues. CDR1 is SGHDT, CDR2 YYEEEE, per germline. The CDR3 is CASSLVPGFYNEQFF. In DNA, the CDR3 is TGTGCCAGCAGCTTGGTTCCCGGGTTCTACAATGAGCAGTTCTTC.

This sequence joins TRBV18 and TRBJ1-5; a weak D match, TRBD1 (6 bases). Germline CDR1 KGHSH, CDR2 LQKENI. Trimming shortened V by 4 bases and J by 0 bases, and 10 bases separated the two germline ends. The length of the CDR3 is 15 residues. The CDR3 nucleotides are TGTGCCAGCTCACTCGGGACAAATAGCAATCAGCCCCAGCATTTT. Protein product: CASSLGTNSNQPQHF.

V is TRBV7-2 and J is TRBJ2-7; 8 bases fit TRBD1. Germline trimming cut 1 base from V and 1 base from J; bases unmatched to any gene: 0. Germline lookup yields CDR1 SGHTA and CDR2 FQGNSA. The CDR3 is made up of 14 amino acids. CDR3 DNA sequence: TGTGCCAGCAGCTTAGGGACAGGGTCCTACGAGCAGTACTTC. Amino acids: CASSLGTGSYEQYF. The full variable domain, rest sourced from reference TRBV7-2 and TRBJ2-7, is GAGVSQSPSNKVTEKGKDVELRCDPISGHTALYWYRQSLGQGLEFLIYFQGNSAPDKSGLPSDRFSAERTGGSVSTLTIQRTQQEDSAVYLCASSLGTGSYEQYFGPGTRLTVT.

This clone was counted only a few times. The CDR3 loop is CASSVVSSYNEQFF. The CDR3 DNA follows: TGTGCCAGCAGTGTAGTGAGCTCCTACAATGAGCAGTTCTTC. The chain is built from TRBV28 and TRBJ2-1; D is uncertain. V dropped 5 bases and J dropped 0 bases, with 8 bases sitting between them. Looked up from germline, CDR1 is MDHEN and CDR2 is SYDVKM. The CDR3 has 14 amino acids.

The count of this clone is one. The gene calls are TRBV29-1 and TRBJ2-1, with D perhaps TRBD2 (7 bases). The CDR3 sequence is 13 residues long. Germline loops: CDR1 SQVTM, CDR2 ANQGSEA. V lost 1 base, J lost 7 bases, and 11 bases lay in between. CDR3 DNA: TGCAGCGTTGAAGGCAGGGGAGGGAATGAGCAGTTCTTC. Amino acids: CSVEGRGGNEQFF.